This T cell receptor beta chain emerged from a study of PD-1 and CTLA-4 blockade in melanoma. TCRdb's copy holds only in-frame clones and misses some; the assay was immunoSEQ multiplex PCR. The sample includes approximately 17,000 clones, around 70% of them seen just once. Germline V lookup: CDR1 MNHEY, CDR2 SVGAGI. The CDR3 spans 14 residues. V dropped 2 bases and J dropped 1 base, with 8 bases sitting between them. Sequencing was performed on CD8+ T cells from peripheral blood, taken before anti-PD-1 treatment. The V call is TRBV6-5, the J call TRBJ1-1; TRBD1 might be the D (5 bases). The origin of this receptor is a human donor with melanoma. CDR3 protein: CASSYLTGNTEAFF. In DNA, the CDR3 is TGTGCCAGCAGTTACCTCACAGGGAACACTGAAGCTTTCTTT.